A selection of T cell receptor beta chains follows, all from one sample in a study of tumor and adjacent non-tumor tissue in lung cancer. TCRdb fed the multiplex PCR reads into MiXCR, producing one record per CDR3 protein. The repertoire holds under 100,000 distinct CDR3 sequences, with nearly 70% as singletons. Sample: lung tumor tissue. All receptors come from a woman aged 70 to 79 with non-small cell lung cancer. The CDR3 runs from the conserved cysteine through the conserved F or W. Each record gives: D gene, V gene, clone size, J gene, CDR3 DNA, CDR3 protein. A D gene is named only where the DNA matches it firmly. Not every row has a clone size; where given, it reads once, few, many or a size class.

NA	TRBV5-1	many	TRBJ1-5	TGCGCCAGCAGCTCTGAGGGGGGTACCTATAGCAATCAGCCCCAGCATTTT	CASSSEGGTYSNQPQHF
NA	TRBV12-3/TRBV12-4	medium-sized	TRBJ1-3	TGTGCCAGCAGACAGGACTCTGGAAACACCATATATTTT	CASRQDSGNTIYF
NA	TRBV19	NA	TRBJ2-7	TGTGCCAGTAGTATTCAGGGCCACGAGCAGTACTTC	CASSIQGHEQYF
TRBD2	TRBV12-3/TRBV12-4	NA	TRBJ2-2	TGTGCCAGCAACCACCTAAGCTGGACTAGCGGGGATTACACCGGGGAGCTGTTTTTT	CASNHLSWTSGDYTGELFF
NA	TRBV6-5	NA	TRBJ2-1	TGCGCCAGCAGTTACTCGCCGCAAACAGGGAAGGCCTACACTGAGCAGTTCTTC	CASSYSPQTGKAYTEQFF
TRBD2	TRBV4-2	NA	TRBJ2-1	TGTGCCGGCAGCCGCGGGACTAGCGAGGGCGGTGTCAATGAGCAGTTCTTC	CAGSRGTSEGGVNEQFF
TRBD1	TRBV10-3	many	TRBJ1-2	TGTGCCGCCCAAACAGGGGGTTCCTATGGCTACACCTTC	CAAQTGGSYGYTF
NA	TRBV6-1	NA	TRBJ2-1	TGTGCCGGCAGTACACACACCGGGACACAGCGGTTCTTC	CAGSTHTGTQRFF
NA	TRBV12-3/TRBV12-4	NA	TRBJ1-1	TGTGCCAGCAGTTTCAGGGAGAACACTGAAGTTTTCTTT	CASSFRENTEVFF
TRBD2	TRBV6-6	once	TRBJ2-5	TGTGCCAGCAGAACCCCAGTCTATGCAGGGAGGGAAGAGACCCAGAACTTC	CASRTPVYAGREETQNF
NA	TRBV4-2	NA	TRBJ2-5	TGTGCCAGCACCCGGTCTAGCGAGAACCAAGAGATCCAGTGCTTC	CASTRSSENQEIQCF
TRBD2	TRBV29-1	NA	TRBJ2-2	TGCAGCGTTGATCGGCGGGAGGGCCGGAGTGGGGAGCTGTTTTTT	CSVDRREGRSGELFF
NA	TRBV12-3/TRBV12-4	large	TRBJ1-1	TGTGCCAGCAGTCAGGCTAAGAACACTGAAGCTTTCTTT	CASSQAKNTEAFF
NA	TRBV5-4	many	TRBJ2-7	TGTGCCAGCAGCTTCTCTAGCATCCCCTACGAGCAGTACTTC	CASSFSSIPYEQYF
NA	TRBV11-1	NA	TRBJ2-1	TGTGCCAGCAGTTACCTTTCCCGGAGTGAGCACTCCTTC	CASSYLSRSEHSF
TRBD2	TRBV29-1	NA	TRBJ2-5	TGCACCCACCGGGAGGGCAGTCGATCCCAAGAGACCCAGTACTTC	CTHREGSRSQETQYF
NA	TRBV6-1	NA	TRBJ1-5	TGTGTCAGCGGAAGAGGGGACGAGCCCCAGCATTTT	CVSGRGDEPQHF
NA	TRBV7-9	few	TRBJ1-6	TGTGCCAGCAGCTTACCACAGAGCAGTTCACCCCTCCACTTT	CASSLPQSSSPLHF
NA	TRBV7-9	many	TRBJ2-5	TGTGCCAGCAGCCGCATACAGGGTGAGACCCAGTACTTC	CASSRIQGETQYF
NA	TRBV7-9	NA	TRBJ2-7	TGTGCCAGCAGCTTAGCGGGGCAGGGGTACGAGCAGTGCTTC	CASSLAGQGYEQCF
NA	TRBV29-1	NA	TRBJ2-2	TGCAGCGTTCCACAGGGTGCCGGGGACATCGGGGGGCTGTTTTTT	CSVPQGAGDIGGLFF
NA	TRBV6-5	NA	TRBJ1-5	TGTGTCAGCAGTCGTACTACTCAGCCCCAACATTTT	CVSSRTTQPQHF
TRBD1	TRBV20-1	NA	TRBJ1-3	TGCAGTGCTAGAGTCTGGACAGGGGAAAACACCATATATTTT	CSARVWTGENTIYF
TRBD1	TRBV29-1	NA	TRBJ2-7	TGCAGCGTGATGACAGGGTCCTCCTACGAGCAGTACTTC	CSVMTGSSYEQYF
NA	TRBV6-5	NA	TRBJ1-4	TGTGCTAGCAGTGAGAATGAAAAACTATTTTTT	CASSENEKLFF
NA	TRBV6-1	NA	TRBJ1-3	TGTGCCAGCAGTGAGACAGGAGGCTCTGGAAGCACCATATATTTT	CASSETGGSGSTIYF
TRBD1	TRBV4-1	NA	TRBJ1-6	TGCGCCAGCAGCCAAGCCCCAGGGACAGATAATTCATCTCTCTACTTT	CASSQAPGTDNSSLYF
NA	TRBV12-3/TRBV12-4	NA	TRBJ1-5	TGTGCCAGCACCCCGTGGGGGGGCAATCGGCCCCAGCATTTT	CASTPWGGNRPQHF
NA	TRBV29-1	NA	TRBJ2-1	TGCAGTGTTGATCGGGGGTCCAATGAGCAGTTCTTC	CSVDRGSNEQFF
TRBD1	TRBV12-3/TRBV12-4	NA	TRBJ2-4	TGTGCCAGCAGCGAAAGGGGGCTGGGGACCAAAAGCATTCAGCACTTC	CASSERGLGTKSIQHF
TRBD2	TRBV24-1	many	TRBJ2-5	TGTGCCACCAGTGATCCTAGCGGAGAAGAGACCCAGTACTTC	CATSDPSGEETQYF
NA	TRBV12-3/TRBV12-4	NA	TRBJ2-5	TGTGCCAGCATCTTACGAGAGACCCAGTACTTC	CASILRETQYF
NA	TRBV6-1	once	TRBJ1-4	TGTGCCATCACCTCCCCCGGGGGCATTGCAACTAATGAAAAACTGTTTTTT	CAITSPGGIATNEKLFF
NA	TRBV13	NA	TRBJ2-7	TGTGCCAGCAGCCCCAGACAGTTGTTATACGAGCAGTGCTTT	CASSPRQLLYEQCF
NA	TRBV14	NA	TRBJ1-1	TGTGTCAGAAGCCAAACAGAAATGGCTGAAGCTTTCTTT	CVRSQTEMAEAFF
NA	TRBV30	many	TRBJ2-2	TGTGCCTGGAAAGGCTGGGGCAGCGGGTCAACACCCGGGGAGCTGTTTTTT	CAWKGWGSGSTPGELFF
NA	TRBV6-4	NA	TRBJ2-1	TGTGCCAGCAGCTGGGGCAGGGAAAATGAGCAGTTCTTC	CASSWGRENEQFF
TRBD1	TRBV12-3/TRBV12-4	NA	TRBJ1-2	TGTGCCAGTAGCTCCGGGGACAGGGTTTACTATGGCTACACCTTC	CASSSGDRVYYGYTF
NA	TRBV12-3/TRBV12-4	many	TRBJ1-2	TGTGCCAGCAGCCCCAGGGGCGCTAACTATGGCTACACCTTC	CASSPRGANYGYTF
TRBD2	TRBV10-1	NA	TRBJ2-1	TGCGCCAGCACTGAGTCGCGGGGACTAGCGGGAGGTTCGAATGAGCAGTTCTTC	CASTESRGLAGGSNEQFF
NA	TRBV4-2	many	TRBJ1-4	TGTGCCAGCAGCCAAGACAGGGTCCGAACTGTGAGTGGTGAAAAACTGTTTTTT	CASSQDRVRTVSGEKLFF
NA	TRBV20-1	NA	TRBJ2-7	TGCAGTGCTAGGCTTGGAAGCGAGGAATACCAGCAGTACTTC	CSARLGSEEYQQYF
TRBD1	TRBV11-3	NA	TRBJ2-5	TGTGCCAACAGTTTAGACAGGGAAGAGACCCAGTACTTC	CANSLDREETQYF
NA	TRBV6-6	many	TRBJ1-4	TGTGCCAGCAGCCGACAGCCAACTAATGAAAAACTGTTTTTT	CASSRQPTNEKLFF
NA	TRBV29-1	NA	TRBJ2-3	TGCAGCTCCTCCGGCTGGAGGGCGGAAGATACGCAGTATTTC	CSSSGWRAEDTQYF
TRBD1	TRBV29-1	NA	TRBJ2-7	TGCAACGCTACTACAGGGGGCTACGAGCAATACTTC	CNATTGGYEQYF
TRBD1	TRBV10-3	many	TRBJ2-2	TGTGCCATCAGCACCGGGACAGGGGAAGGGACCGGGGAGCTGTTTTTT	CAISTGTGEGTGELFF
NA	TRBV4-1	NA	TRBJ2-1	TGCGCCAACAGCCAAGGTCAGAGCTCCTATAATGAGCAGCTCTTC	CANSQGQSSYNEQLF
NA	TRBV13	NA	TRBJ2-7	TGTGCCAGGAGCTTTGGGGGAACCCCCTACGAGCAGTACTTC	CARSFGGTPYEQYF
TRBD1	TRBV11-1	medium-sized	TRBJ1-5	TGTGCCAGCAGCACAGGGACAGGGGCCCATCAGCCCCAGCATTTT	CASSTGTGAHQPQHF
NA	TRBV6-6	NA	TRBJ2-3	TGTGCTAGCAGTCCCCGGGACTTTCCAAATACGCAGTATTTT	CASSPRDFPNTQYF
NA	TRBV10-3	NA	TRBJ1-1	TGTATCATCACCAGAGATGAGGAGAACACTGAAGCTTTCTTT	CIITRDEENTEAFF
TRBD1	TRBV12-3/TRBV12-4	NA	TRBJ2-2	TGTGTCAGCAGCGAGAGACAGGGTGGAGTCTGGGAGCTGTTTTTT	CVSSERQGGVWELFF
NA	TRBV23-1	NA	TRBJ2-5	TGCGCTACAGACTTTGGAGGGGGAGGCACCGTGAGGGAGACCCAGTACTTC	CATDFGGGGTVRETQYF
NA	TRBV4-1	NA	TRBJ2-1	TGCGCCAGCAGAGTGGTAGCGGAGAGCTCCTACAATGAGCAGTTCTTC	CASRVVAESSYNEQFF